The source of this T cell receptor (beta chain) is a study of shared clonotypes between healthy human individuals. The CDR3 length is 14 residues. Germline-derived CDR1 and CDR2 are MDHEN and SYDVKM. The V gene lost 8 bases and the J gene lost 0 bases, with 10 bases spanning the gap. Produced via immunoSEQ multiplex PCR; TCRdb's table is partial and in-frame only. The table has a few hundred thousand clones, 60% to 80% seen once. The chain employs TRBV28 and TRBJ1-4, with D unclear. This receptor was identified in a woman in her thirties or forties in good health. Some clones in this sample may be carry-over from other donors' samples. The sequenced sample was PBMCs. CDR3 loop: CASGQPATNEKLFF. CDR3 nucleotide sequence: TGTGCCAGCGGGCAGCCTGCAACTAATGAAAAACTGTTTTTT.